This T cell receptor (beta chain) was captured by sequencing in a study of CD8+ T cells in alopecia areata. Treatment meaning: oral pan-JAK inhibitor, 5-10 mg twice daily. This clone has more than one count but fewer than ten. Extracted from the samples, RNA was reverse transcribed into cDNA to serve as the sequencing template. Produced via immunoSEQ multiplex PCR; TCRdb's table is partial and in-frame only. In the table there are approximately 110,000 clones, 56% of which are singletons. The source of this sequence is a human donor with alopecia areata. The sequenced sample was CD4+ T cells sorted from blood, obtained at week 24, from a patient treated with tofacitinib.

Here the CDR3 reads CASGLELAGAPRTGELFF. DNA for the CDR3: TGTGCTAGTGGTTTGGAGCTAGCGGGGGCCCCGAGGACCGGGGAGCTGTTTTTT. The chain uses TRBV12-5 and TRBJ2-2; 10 nucleotides line up with TRBD2. V lost 1 base to trimming and J lost 5 bases; unmatched junction nucleotides: 10. The CDR3 has 18 residues. Per germline, CDR1 LGHNT and CDR2 FRNRAP.